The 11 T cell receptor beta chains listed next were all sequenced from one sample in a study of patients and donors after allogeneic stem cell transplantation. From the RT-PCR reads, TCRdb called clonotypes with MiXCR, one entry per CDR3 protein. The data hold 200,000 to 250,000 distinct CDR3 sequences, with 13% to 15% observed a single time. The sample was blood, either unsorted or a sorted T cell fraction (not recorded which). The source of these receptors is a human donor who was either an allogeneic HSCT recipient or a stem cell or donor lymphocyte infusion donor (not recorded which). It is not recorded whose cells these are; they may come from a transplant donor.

CDR3 region: CSGAGGVRDYTF. In DNA, the CDR3 is TGCAGCGGTGCAGGGGGCGTTCGGGACTACACCTTC. This chain links TRBV29-1 with TRBJ1-2; 8 bases agree with TRBD1. The trim removed 7 bases at V and 10 bases at J, leaving 11 bases unmatched. The CDR3 is made up of 12 amino acids. CDR1 and CDR2 (germline): SQVTM, ANQGSEA. Using reference TRBV29-1 and TRBJ1-2 for the parts outside the CDR3, the full variable domain is SAVISQKPSRDICQRGTSLTIQCQVDSQVTMMFWYRQQPGQSLTLIATANQGSEATYESGFVIDKFPISRPNLTFSTLTVSNMSPEDSSIYLCSGAGGVRDYTFGSGTRLTVV.

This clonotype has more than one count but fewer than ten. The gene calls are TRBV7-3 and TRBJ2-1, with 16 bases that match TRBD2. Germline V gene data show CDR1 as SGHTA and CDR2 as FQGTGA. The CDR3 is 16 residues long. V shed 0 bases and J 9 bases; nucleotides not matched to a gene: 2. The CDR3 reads CASSLTGLAGGGEQFF. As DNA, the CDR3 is TGTGCCAGCAGCTTAACGGGACTAGCGGGAGGGGGTGAGCAGTTCTTC.

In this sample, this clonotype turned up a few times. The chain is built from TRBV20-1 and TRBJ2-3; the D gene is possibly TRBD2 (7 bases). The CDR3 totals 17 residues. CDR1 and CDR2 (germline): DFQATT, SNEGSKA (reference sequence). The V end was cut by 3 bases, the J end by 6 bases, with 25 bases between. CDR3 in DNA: TGCAGTGCTAGTTTCTTATGGGGGGGGGCTTTCTCGGATACGCAGTATTTT. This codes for CSASFLWGGAFSDTQYF.

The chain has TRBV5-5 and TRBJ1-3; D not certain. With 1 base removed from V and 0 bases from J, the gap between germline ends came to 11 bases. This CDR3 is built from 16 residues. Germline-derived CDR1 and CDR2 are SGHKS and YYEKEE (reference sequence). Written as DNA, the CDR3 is TGTGCCAGCAGCTTGTCCAGGACGTTCTCTGGAAACACCATATATTTT. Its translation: CASSLSRTFSGNTIYF.

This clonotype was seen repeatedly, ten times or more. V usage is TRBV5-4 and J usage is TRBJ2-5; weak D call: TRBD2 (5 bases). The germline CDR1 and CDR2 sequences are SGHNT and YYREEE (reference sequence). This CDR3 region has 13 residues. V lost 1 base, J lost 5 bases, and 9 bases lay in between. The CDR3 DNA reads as TGTGCCAGCAGCTTGAGAGGGCCGGAGACCCAGTACTTC. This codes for CASSLRGPETQYF.

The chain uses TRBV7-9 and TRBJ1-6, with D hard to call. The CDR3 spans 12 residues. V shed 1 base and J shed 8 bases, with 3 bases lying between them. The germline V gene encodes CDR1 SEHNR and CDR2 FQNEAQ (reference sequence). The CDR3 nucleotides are TGTGCCAGCAGCTTAGGGGATTCACCCCTCCACTTT. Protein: CASSLGDSPLHF.

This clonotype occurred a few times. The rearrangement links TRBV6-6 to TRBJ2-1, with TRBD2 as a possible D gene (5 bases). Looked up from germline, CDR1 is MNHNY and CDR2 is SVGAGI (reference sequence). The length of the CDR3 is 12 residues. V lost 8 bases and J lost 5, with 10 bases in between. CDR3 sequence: CASEGRDNEQFF. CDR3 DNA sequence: TGTGCCAGCGAGGGCCGCGACAATGAGCAGTTCTTC.

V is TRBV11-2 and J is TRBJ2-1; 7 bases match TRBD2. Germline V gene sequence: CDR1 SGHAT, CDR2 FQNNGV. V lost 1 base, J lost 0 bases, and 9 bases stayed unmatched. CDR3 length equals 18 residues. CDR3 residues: CASSLVGGTIASYNEQFF. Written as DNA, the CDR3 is TGTGCCAGCAGCTTAGTGGGGGGGACTATAGCCTCCTACAATGAGCAGTTCTTC.

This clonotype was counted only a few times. DNA of the CDR3: TGTGCCAGCAGTTTAAGGGGGACAGGGGGCTCCCTTAACTATGGCTACACCTTC. Its translation: CASSLRGTGGSLNYGYTF. The genes are TRBV12-3 or TRBV12-4 and TRBJ1-2; 12 bases fit TRBD1. Trimming at V came to 2 bases and at J to 1 base, leaving 8 bases not matched to a gene. The CDR3 has 18 residues.

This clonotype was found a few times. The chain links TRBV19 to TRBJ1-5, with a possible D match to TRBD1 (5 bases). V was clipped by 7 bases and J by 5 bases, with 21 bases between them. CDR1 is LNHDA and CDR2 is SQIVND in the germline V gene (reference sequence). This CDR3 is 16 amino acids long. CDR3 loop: CASIGARQGLYQPQHF. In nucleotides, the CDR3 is TGTGCCAGTATCGGAGCTCGGCAGGGATTATATCAGCCCCAGCATTTT.

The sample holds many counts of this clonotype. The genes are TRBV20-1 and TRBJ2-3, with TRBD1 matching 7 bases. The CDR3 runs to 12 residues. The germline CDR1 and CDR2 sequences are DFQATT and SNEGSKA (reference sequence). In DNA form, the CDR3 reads TGCAACAGACAGGGATTGGCAGATACGCAGTATTTT. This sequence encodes CNRQGLADTQYF.